This entry describes one T cell receptor beta chain. Its antigen remains unknown. This sample stems from a study of T cell repertoires in cytomegalovirus infection. The overall study: Newly reported HLA-C-restricted and thoroughly characterized HLA-B-restricted CMV epitopes were employed. Signatures in public TCR beta sequences pointed to both CMV infection and matching HLA type.

TCRdb passed the reads through MiXCR, listing each CDR3 protein once. The table shows fewer than 950,000 distinct CDR3 sequences, with approximately 30% occurring only once. Study-wide results and caveats: Cumulative public TCR beta family frequency identified carriers of CMV plus the relevant HLA. Within the response measured ex vivo, HLA-C-restricted CMV-specific TCR beta clonotypes were dominant.

This TCR derives from a human donor in good health (CMV status not recorded). Some clones in this sample may be carry-over from other donors' samples. The sequences come from cultured CD8+ T cells from PBMCs, collected from culture after CMV antigen stimulation.

The CDR3 sequence is CASSEEELAGSTDTQYF. The DNA of the CDR3 is TGTGCCAGCAGTGAAGAGGAACTAGCGGGGAGCACAGATACGCAGTATTTT. This chain connects TRBV6-1 to TRBJ2-3; TRBD2 agrees at 10 bases. V lost 1 base and J lost 0; bases outside the gene matches: 4. The CDR3 covers 17 residues. In germline, CDR1 is MNHNS, CDR2 SASEGT.